This T cell receptor beta chain derives from a study of cytomegalovirus exposure and HLA in healthy donors. Notes on the study in general: A subsequent analysis found that TCR clusters from the first cohort also tended to co-occur in the approximately 130 validation repertoires, with about 94% of cluster scores above 0.

Comment on this clone: Its specificity is not known.

Assay: immunoSEQ multiplex PCR; the TCRdb copy retains only in-frame clones and omits some. The sample consists of some 69,000 clones, 85% to 95% of them appearing once. Trimming cost V 6 bases and J 9 bases, with 12 bases left between them. From germline, CDR1 is LNHDA and CDR2 SQIVND (reference sequence). The CDR3 sequence is 12 residues long. Input material: PBMCs. V gene TRBV19 combines with J gene TRBJ2-1; maybe TRBD1 (7 bases). The receptor comes from a man aged 18 to 35 in good health and CMV-seropositive. The DNA for the CDR3 is TGTGCCAGTAGGAATCAGGGGGGTGAGCAGTTCTTC. Translating gives CASRNQGGEQFF. Combining the CDR3 with reference TRBV19 and TRBJ2-1 gives the whole variable domain DGGITQSPKYLFRKEGQNVTLSCEQNLNHDAMYWYRQDPGQGLRLIYYSQIVNDFQKGDIAEGYSVSREKKESFPLTVTSAQKNPTAFYLCASRNQGGEQFFGPGTRLTVL.